Listed below are T cell receptor beta chains from one sample, sequenced in a study of T-cell memory formation after mild COVID-19. TCRdb called the 5' RACE reads again in MiXCR, with one record for every CDR3 protein. This table holds roughly 170,000 distinct CDR3 sequences, about 18% found once. Sequenced material: PBMCs or a T cell subset sorted from them (not recorded which). The receptors shown here come from a man younger than 30 who had mild COVID-19 (a few samples of this study predate the infection). Cell type and time point are not known. Each CDR3 is given with its conserved first and last residue. D genes are given only for firm matches. Some rows have no size entry. The others give once, few or many, or a class for an expanded clone.

>TRBV7-2|.|.|TRBJ1-1
TGTGCCAGCAGCTCCCAGGTTGGGAGGGTGAACACTGAAGCTTTCTTT
CASSSQVGRVNTEAFF
>TRBV2|.|.|TRBJ1-5
TGTGCCAGCAGTGAGGTTACAGATAATCAGCCCCAGCATTTT
CASSEVTDNQPQHF
>TRBV28|.|TRBD2|TRBJ2-5
TGTGCCAGCAGTACCCGGACTAGCGGGCCCGCCCAGTACTTC
CASSTRTSGPAQYF
>TRBV29-1|.|TRBD1|TRBJ1-4
TGCAGCGTTGCGGGACAGGGAGGAGAAAAACTGTTTTTT
CSVAGQGGEKLFF
>TRBV2|few|TRBD1|TRBJ2-2
TGTGCCAGCGGGGGACAGGTTGGCACCGGGGAGCTGTTTTTT
CASGGQVGTGELFF
>TRBV11-1|few|.|TRBJ1-4
TGTGCCAGCAGCTACGGACGGGTTAATGAAAAACTGTTTTTT
CASSYGRVNEKLFF
>TRBV7-2|.|.|TRBJ2-3
TGTGCCAGCAGCTTTGGGGCGGGGCCTAGCACAGATACGCAGTATTTT
CASSFGAGPSTDTQYF
>TRBV6-5|few|.|TRBJ1-2
TGTGCCAGCAGTTACGTAAACACAGGGTCGAATGGCTACACCTTC
CASSYVNTGSNGYTF
>TRBV4-2|.|.|TRBJ1-1
TGTGCCAGCAGCCAAGAAGGGTTGGGGCGCCGCGCTTTCTTT
CASSQEGLGRRAFF
>TRBV6-5|.|TRBD1|TRBJ1-6
TGTGCCAGCAGGAGGGGACAGATCGATTCACCCCTCCACTTT
CASRRGQIDSPLHF
>TRBV20-1|few|.|TRBJ2-1
TGCAGTGCGGGGGGTCATGAGCAGTTCTTC
CSAGGHEQFF
>TRBV5-1|.|.|TRBJ2-3
TGCGCCAGCAAAGCGGATGGCACAGATACGCAGTATTTT
CASKADGTDTQYF
>TRBV28|few|.|TRBJ2-1
TGTGCCAGCAGTCCAGGGATCTACAATGAGCAGTTCTTC
CASSPGIYNEQFF
>TRBV7-3|.|.|TRBJ2-1
TGTGCCAGCAGCCCCGGACATAACAATGAGCAGTTCTTC
CASSPGHNNEQFF
>TRBV28|few|TRBD1|TRBJ1-6
TGTGCCAGCAGCAGGGGGAATTCACCCCTCCACTTT
CASSRGNSPLHF
>TRBV12-3/TRBV12-4|.|TRBD2|TRBJ2-3
TGTGCCAGCATCCCGAGCGGGGGCTCCACAGATACGCAGTATTTT
CASIPSGGSTDTQYF